One and the same sample provided the 8 T cell receptor beta chains below, sequenced in a study of blood T cell repertoires in COVID-19. Profiling relied on immunoSEQ multiplex PCR, and the TCRdb table lists in-frame clones only, not all of them. The sample lists fewer than 30,000 clones, 70% to 90% seen once, with 28% in the top ten. The source material was peripheral blood. These receptors were collected from a woman aged 80 or over with COVID-19, enrolled during active disease.

The chain joins TRBV5-1 to TRBJ2-1; 11 bases align to TRBD2. Germline assignment: CDR1 SGHRS and CDR2 YFSETQ. This CDR3 region has 17 residues. J gave up 3 bases and V 4 bases, and 9 bases lay outside the gene matches. The CDR3 sequence: CASSPPLAGAVYNEQFF. The CDR3 DNA is TGCGCCAGCAGCCCCCCACTAGCGGGGGCTGTCTACAATGAGCAGTTCTTC.

This clone has only one observation. This chain uses TRBV7-9 with TRBJ2-5; 9 bases agree with TRBD2. Unmatched junction bases numbered 18, after V lost 2 bases and J lost 5 bases. The V gene's germline CDR1 is SEHNR and CDR2 FQNEAQ (reference sequence). This CDR3 spans 19 amino acids. The CDR3 sequence: CASSLKSGGRLAGRETQYF. CDR3 bases: TGTGCCAGCAGCTTAAAGAGCGGGGGCCGCCTAGCGGGGAGGGAGACCCAGTACTTC.

The chain uses TRBV14 and TRBJ1-4; D is perhaps TRBD1 (6 bases). Looked up from germline, CDR1 is SGHDN and CDR2 is FVKESK. Trimming removed 6 bases at V and 8 bases at J, with 28 bases between. The CDR3 has 18 residues. The CDR3 sequence is CASSLTEGQPGVLEKLFF. Written as DNA, the CDR3 is TGTGCCAGCAGTCTTACAGAGGGGCAGCCAGGGGTCCTCGAAAAACTGTTTTTT.

The chain's CDR3 is CASSRGGQGSNQPQHF. CDR3 bases: TGTGCCAGCAGCCGCGGAGGACAGGGCAGTAATCAGCCCCAGCATTTT. The chain combines TRBV5-4 with TRBJ1-5; 8 bases are shared with TRBD1. The CDR3 runs to 16 residues. Trimming took 4 bases from V and 4 from J; bases not matched to a gene: 10. Germline CDR1 SGHNT, CDR2 YYREEE (reference sequence).

The chain carries TRBV20-1 and TRBJ1-3, with unresolved D. Between the trimmed V and J ends, which lost 6 bases and 2 bases, there was a span of 5 bases. Germline loops: CDR1 DFQATT, CDR2 SNEGSKA (reference sequence). The CDR3 totals 11 residues. The CDR3 sequence: CSATTGNTIYF. The CDR3 DNA sequence: TGCAGTGCAACTACTGGAAACACCATATATTTT.

About this clone: Its ends do not fully match the called genes, so a read error is possible. J is TRBJ2-2 and V is TRBV2; D is perhaps TRBD2 (6 bases). CDR1 is SNHLY and CDR2 is FYNNEI in the germline V gene. The CDR3 consists of 12 residues. The CDR3, as DNA: TGTGCCATCTGGAGGGGCACCAGGGAGCTGTTTTTT. Translating gives CAIWRGTRELFF. Full variable domain (remainder filled in from reference TRBV2 and TRBJ2-2): EPEVTQTPSHQVTQMGQEVILRCVPISNHLYFYWYRQILGQKVEFLVSFYNNEISEKSEIFDDQFSVERPDGSNFTLKIRSTKLEDSAMYFCAIWRGTRELFFGEGSRLTVL.

The CDR3 here is CASSYLSEAHYGYTF. The CDR3 region has the DNA TGTGCCAGCAGTTACTTGTCAGAGGCACACTATGGCTACACCTTC. J is TRBJ1-2 and V is TRBV6-6; D not resolved. V lost 1 base and J 3 bases, leaving 12 bases between the germline ends. CDR1 and CDR2 from the germline V gene are MNHNY and SVGAGI (reference sequence). This CDR3 has 15 amino acids.

The rearrangement links TRBV30 to TRBJ2-3; 8 bases are shared with TRBD2. Germline V lookup: CDR1 GTSNPN, CDR2 SVGIG (reference sequence). After removal of 5 bases from V and 2 bases from J, the junction contained 9 bases not matched to a gene. The CDR3 extends over 15 amino acids. This chain's CDR3 is CAWGSGGAFTDTQYF. As DNA, the CDR3 is TGTGCCTGGGGGAGCGGGGGCGCGTTCACAGATACGCAGTATTTT.